This record concerns one T cell receptor beta chain sequence. The sample is drawn from a study of blood T cell repertoires in COVID-19. Looking at the study overall: Both acute and convalescent COVID-19 samples were obtained from the United States, Italy and Spain.

Per the study methods: The assay estimated nucleated cells by amplifying reference gene primers. Sequenced by immunoSEQ multiplex PCR; TCRdb stores in-frame clones only, minus some. V, J and clone size are taken as reported in that table, and D and trimming were inferred from the DNA itself. The sample carries roughly 200,000 clones, around 85% recorded once. Across 20 to 25 US areas, participants ranged in age from about 18 to 90 years. The TCR was taken from a middle-aged man who had recovered from COVID-19. Sample: PBMCs or T cells enriched from blood (not recorded which).

The CDR3 sequence: CAIGTGPTEAFF. For the CDR3, the DNA is TGTGCCATCGGAACAGGGCCTACTGAAGCTTTCTTT. V usage is TRBV10-3 and J usage is TRBJ1-1; TRBD1 is a possible D gene (6 bases). There are 12 residues in the CDR3. Deletions cut 8 bases from V and 5 bases from J, with 12 bases between. Germline assignment: CDR1 ENHRY and CDR2 SYGVKD.